This T cell receptor beta chain was retrieved from a study of blood T cells in healthy people across ages. The CDR3 runs to 17 residues. Unmatched junction bases numbered 7, after V lost 0 bases and J lost 4 bases. CDR1 LGHDT and CDR2 YNNKEL come from the germline V gene (reference sequence). Primed by a sample-barcoded 5' primer and a J-beta primer mix, a second PCR proceeded for about 7 to 12 cycles. Unique molecular identifiers of 12 random nucleotides labeled each cDNA. MiXCR, run by TCRdb on the 5' RACE reads, gives a single entry per CDR3 protein. The table has some 1.5 million distinct CDR3 sequences, approximately 42% seen once. In this sample, this clonotype turned up a few times. Every sample yielded at least 6.5 million isolated PBMCs.

This clonotype originated in a woman younger than 35 in good health. The specimen sequenced was blood. This chain links TRBV3-1 with TRBJ2-1, with 9 positions matching TRBD2. CDR3 sequence: CASSQDLLAGEYNEQFF. As DNA, the CDR3 is TGTGCCAGCAGCCAAGATCTCTTAGCGGGAGAGTACAATGAGCAGTTCTTC.